The sample holds a few counts of the clone carrying this T cell receptor beta chain. This entry belongs to a study of naive and memory T cell subsets. Four subsets defined by CD45RA and CD27 were sorted after CD3, CD4, CD8 and live/dead staining. V was clipped by 6 bases and J by 0 bases, with 15 bases between them. CDR1 and CDR2 (germline): PRHDT, FYEKMQ (reference sequence). The CDR3 is 17 amino acids. Both TRBC1 and TRBC2 were covered by a beta constant-region primer of two equimolar oligonucleotides. The ligated cDNA underwent four PCR rounds using SP2 and nested alpha and beta constant-region primers. One entry per CDR3 protein, called by TCRdb with MiXCR from the UMI-ligation and nested PCR reads. The table lists roughly 24,000 distinct CDR3 sequences, 7% to 10% of them singletons, with about a fifth in the top ten.

The sequencing sample was made of central memory CD8+ T cells from blood. The TCR was taken from a human donor in good health. This chain joins TRBV13 and TRBJ1-6; D might be TRBD1 (5 bases). For the CDR3, the DNA is TGTGCCAGCAGTCTCTCGCCAGGGAGCTCCTATAATTCACCCCTCCACTTT. Translating it yields CASSLSPGSSYNSPLHF.